This T cell receptor (beta chain) comes out of a study of shared clonotypes between healthy human individuals. Division of CD4+ cells produced a CD45RA+ naive subset and a CD45RA-negative memory subset. The assay used deep level. Replicate PCRs from sorted subsets contained about 0.2 ug DNA, which is 31,000 or so T cell genomes. Here immunoSEQ multiplex PCR was the method, and the copy in TCRdb shows in-frame clones only, minus some. The repertoire holds 2 million to 2.5 million clones, with roughly 92% as singletons. This CDR3 region has 16 residues. Germline values: CDR1 SGHRS, CDR2 YFSETQ. V lost 4 bases and J lost 6; bases outside the gene matches: 10.

Specimen: naive CD4+ T cells from PBMCs. Subset reported: CD45RA+ positively selected. The sequence derives from a young man in good health. Some clones in this sample may be carry-over from other donors' samples. The chain couples TRBV5-1 to TRBJ1-4; 9 bases fit TRBD1. The CDR3 is CASSVGQGQGYEKLFF. The CDR3 DNA sequence: TGCGCCAGCAGCGTCGGACAGGGGCAAGGGTATGAAAAACTGTTTTTT.